Below, 31 T cell receptor beta chains from the same sample are listed, as sequenced in a study of T cell responses to AZD1222 COVID-19 vaccine. Using immunoSEQ multiplex PCR, the repertoire was profiled, and TCRdb retains in-frame clones only, with some absent. The sample lists about 95,000 clones, approximately 91% occurring once. Sequences were derived from peripheral blood, sampled on day 0 of AZD1222 vaccination. Receptor source: an adult in good health.

The CDR3 DNA is TGCGCCAGCAGCCAAGAGGAGGAGGGATACAATGAGCAGTTCTTC. This translates into CASSQEEEGYNEQFF. The chain carries TRBV4-3 and TRBJ2-1; D may be TRBD2 (6 bases). V was cut by 0 bases and J by 4 bases, with 10 bases left in between. CDR3 length: 15 amino acids. From germline, CDR1 is LGHNA and CDR2 YSLEER.

The genes are TRBV2 and TRBJ1-1, with D uncertain. Trimming left V 9 bases short and J 11 bases short, with 16 bases between. The CDR3 runs 11 residues. The germline V gene encodes CDR1 SNHLY and CDR2 FYNNEI. This CDR3 is CASSSYPYAFF. DNA for the CDR3: TGTGCCAGTTCGTCCTACCCCTATGCTTTCTTT.

For the CDR3, the DNA is TGTGCCAGCAGCTTGGGAGGGTTAGGCTCTGGGGCCAACGTCCTGACTTTC. Its translation: CASSLGGLGSGANVLTF. The rearrangement uses TRBV11-2 and TRBJ2-6; the match to TRBD2 covers 7 bases. The junction had 5 bases not matched to a gene; V was cut back by 3 bases and J by 0 bases. This CDR3 region has 17 residues. From germline, CDR1 is SGHAT and CDR2 FQNNGV.

The genes are TRBV6-2 or TRBV6-3 and TRBJ2-7, with 7 nucleotides matching TRBD1. CDR1 and CDR2 (germline): MNHEY, SVGEGT. With V trimmed by 4 bases and J by 6 bases, 15 bases remained unmatched. The CDR3 runs to 16 residues. The CDR3 region is CASSWGSGTVLGEQYF. The DNA of the CDR3 is TGTGCCAGCAGTTGGGGATCCGGGACAGTCCTTGGCGAGCAGTACTTC.

This clone occurred once. This sequence joins TRBV12-3 or TRBV12-4 and TRBJ1-2, with 9 bases aligning to TRBD1. J was trimmed by 12 bases and V by 6 bases; bases with no gene match: 2. This CDR3 has 10 residues. The CDR3 DNA follows: TGTGCCAGCAGGGGGACAGGGAACACCTTC. This translates into CASRGTGNTF.

Only a few counts were recorded for this clone. The chain employs TRBV19 and TRBJ1-4; D remains unclear. Between the trimmed V and J ends, which lost 7 bases and 8 bases, there was a span of 14 bases. Germline CDR1 LNHDA, CDR2 SQIVND (reference sequence). CDR3 length equals 13 residues. The CDR3, as DNA: TGTGCCAGTAAGCCCACGGGTGAAGAAAAACTGTTTTTT. Translated: CASKPTGEEKLFF.

This clone was observed a single time. The chain has TRBV10-3 and TRBJ1-1; no firm D call. V was shortened by 8 bases and J by 1 base, with 11 bases between the two germline ends. The CDR3 totals 13 residues. Germline CDR1 ENHRY, CDR2 SYGVKD. The chain's CDR3 is CAIGREKNTEAFF. Written as DNA, the CDR3 is TGTGCCATCGGCCGGGAAAAGAACACTGAAGCTTTCTTT.

This clone has just one count. V usage is TRBV20-1 and J usage is TRBJ2-4; perhaps TRBD1 as D (6 bases). Germline values: CDR1 DFQATT, CDR2 SNEGSKA (reference sequence). The V end was cut by 3 bases, the J end by 0 bases, with 12 bases between. The CDR3 is made up of 15 amino acids. The CDR3 here is CSASQGTLAKNIQYF. The CDR3, as DNA: TGCAGTGCTAGTCAGGGGACATTAGCCAAAAACATTCAGTACTTC.

The chain couples TRBV5-1 to TRBJ2-5, with 11 bases identical to TRBD2. This CDR3 region has 15 residues. V shed 4 bases and J 3 bases; nucleotides not matched to a gene: 5. CDR1 SGHRS and CDR2 YFSETQ come from the germline V gene. The CDR3 DNA is TGCGCCAGCAGCATTAGCGGGGGGGTGGAAGAGACCCAGTACTTC. As protein: CASSISGGVEETQYF.

This clone was counted between two and nine times. This sequence joins TRBV5-6 and TRBJ1-3; D is unresolved. The CDR3 contains 17 residues. The V and J ends lost 0 bases and 0 bases respectively, with 13 bases between them. The germline gives CDR1 SGHDT, CDR2 YYEEEE. This chain's CDR3 is CASSLAVGSYSGNTIYF. DNA for the CDR3: TGTGCCAGCAGCTTGGCCGTAGGGTCCTACTCTGGAAACACCATATATTTT. Looking up the rest from reference TRBV5-6 and TRBJ1-3 gives the full variable domain: DAGVTQSPTHLIKTRGQQVTLRCSPKSGHDTVSWYQQALGQGPQFIFQYYEEEERQRGNFPDRFSGHQFPNYSSELNVNALLLGDSALYLCASSLAVGSYSGNTIYFGEGSWLTVV.

The DNA of the CDR3 is TGTGCCTCAGGTAGGGGCCTCTTTTGGGAGCAGTTCTTC. This sequence encodes CASGRGLFWEQFF. This chain joins TRBV12-3 or TRBV12-4 and TRBJ2-1, with a tentative D call TRBD1 (5 bases). Deletions cut 11 bases from V and 10 bases from J, with 21 bases between. The CDR3 runs 13 residues.

The V gene is TRBV5-4, the J gene TRBJ2-5; 11 positions agree with TRBD2. CDR1 is SGHNT, CDR2 YYREEE, per germline (reference sequence). J gave up 0 bases and V 8 bases, and 6 bases lay outside the gene matches. This CDR3 has 15 amino acids. CDR3 DNA: TGTGCCAGTCTGACTAGCGGGGCTAACCAAGAGACCCAGTACTTC. Protein: CASLTSGANQETQYF. Full variable domain (outside the CDR3, taken from reference TRBV5-4 and TRBJ2-5): ETGVTQSPTHLIKTRGQQVTLRCSSQSGHNTVSWYQQALGQGPQFIFQYYREEENGRGNFPPRFSGLQFPNYSSELNVNALELDDSALYLCASLTSGANQETQYFGPGTRLLVL.

This clone was found a few times. This chain connects TRBV11-2 to TRBJ1-3; 9 bases are a match to TRBD1. Trimming at V came to 6 bases and at J to 3 bases, leaving 9 bases not matched to a gene. Germline CDR1 and CDR2: SGHAT and FQNNGV. CDR3 length: 16 amino acids. This chain's CDR3 is CASRVGTGYFGNTIYF. The CDR3 bases are TGTGCCAGCAGGGTGGGGACAGGGTATTTTGGAAACACCATATATTTT. Based on the CDR3 plus reference TRBV11-2 and TRBJ1-3, the full variable domain is EAGVAQSPRYKIIEKRQSVAFWCNPISGHATLYWYQQILGQGPKLLIQFQNNGVVDDSQLPKDRFSAERLKGVDSTLKIQPAKLEDSAVYLCASRVGTGYFGNTIYFGEGSWLTVV.

The genes are TRBV18 and TRBJ1-5; D is possibly TRBD1 (5 bases). V shed 2 bases and J shed 9 bases, with 8 bases lying between them. There are 12 residues in the CDR3. Germline CDR1 KGHSH, CDR2 LQKENI. The CDR3 loop reads CASSPGGGPQHF. The CDR3 DNA reads TGTGCCAGCTCACCAGGGGGGGGGCCCCAGCATTTT.

This chain connects TRBV5-4 to TRBJ1-2, with D possibly being TRBD1 (5 bases). The ends were cut back, 0 bases at V and 2 bases at J, with 14 bases in the middle. Germline V gene lookup returns CDR1 SGHNT and CDR2 YYREEE (reference sequence). The CDR3 totals 16 residues. This CDR3 reads CASSLEGQGGNYGYTF. For the CDR3, the DNA is TGTGCCAGCAGCTTGGAGGGTCAGGGAGGAAACTATGGCTACACCTTC.

This chain uses TRBV16 with TRBJ1-6; D is ambiguous. Looked up from germline, CDR1 is KGHSY and CDR2 is FQNENV. The CDR3 is 14 residues long. Trimming left V 3 bases short and J 0 bases short, with 3 bases between. CDR3 sequence reads: CASSQSSYNSPLHF. The DNA for the CDR3 is TGTGCCAGCAGCCAGAGCTCCTATAATTCACCCCTCCACTTT.

The chain combines TRBV10-3 with TRBJ2-3; 7 positions match TRBD2. V was pared by 3 bases and J by 1 base, with 4 bases of the junction left unmatched. The CDR3 runs 15 residues. In germline, CDR1 is ENHRY, CDR2 SYGVKD. The CDR3 region has the DNA TGTGCCATCAGTGATCGGGCGGGGGGCACAGATACGCAGTATTTT. Its translation is CAISDRAGGTDTQYF.

The DNA of the CDR3 is TGTGCCAGCCGGGGACAGGTCAATCAGCCCCAGCATTTT. It encodes CASRGQVNQPQHF. The chain recombines TRBV2 with TRBJ1-5; 8 nucleotides agree with TRBD1. From germline, CDR1 is SNHLY and CDR2 FYNNEI. The CDR3 has 13 residues. J gave up 3 bases and V 8 bases, and 3 bases lay outside the gene matches.

CDR3 nucleotide sequence: TGTGCCAGCAGCTTGTCGGGGACAGGCTCCTACAATGAGCAGTTCTTC. Translation: CASSLSGTGSYNEQFF. The chain joins TRBV5-6 to TRBJ2-1; 8 positions match TRBD1. The CDR3 has 16 residues. Germline V gene lookup returns CDR1 SGHDT and CDR2 YYEEEE. With 1 base clipped from V and 0 bases from J, the junction kept 3 bases outside the gene matches.

The V call is TRBV2, the J call TRBJ1-3; D remains unclear. Germline-derived CDR1 and CDR2 are SNHLY and FYNNEI. This CDR3 has 14 amino acids. Trimming cost V 8 bases and J 2 bases, with 13 bases left between them. The CDR3 DNA reads as TGTGCCAGCCGAACTACAATCGCTGGAAACACCATATATTTT. Amino acids: CASRTTIAGNTIYF.

The chain couples TRBV7-9 to TRBJ1-3; D is undetermined. Germline-derived CDR1 and CDR2 are SEHNR and FQNEAQ (reference sequence). The CDR3 extends over 11 amino acids. Trimming stripped 10 bases from V and 4 bases from J, with 8 bases between. The CDR3 DNA sequence: TGTGCCACTGACGGGGGAAACACCATATATTTT. This sequence encodes CATDGGNTIYF.

V usage is TRBV5-5 and J usage is TRBJ2-3; D ambiguous. Germline loops: CDR1 SGHKS, CDR2 YYEKEE (reference sequence). The CDR3 totals 13 residues. Trimming stripped 0 bases from V and 8 bases from J, with 10 bases between. In DNA, the CDR3 is TGTGCCAGCAGCTTGGATGGGGTTGTTACGCAGTATTTT. Amino acid sequence: CASSLDGVVTQYF. The full variable domain, its missing parts supplied by reference TRBV5-5 and TRBJ2-3, is DAGVTQSPTHLIKTRGQQVTLRCSPISGHKSVSWYQQVLGQGPQFIFQYYEKEERGRGNFPDRFSARQFPNYSSELNVNALLLGDSALYLCASSLDGVVTQYFGPGTRLTVL.

This clone was detected only once. Different DNA sequences within this sample yield the same CDR3. The chain couples TRBV9 to TRBJ1-1, with no clear D. Deletions cut 0 bases from V and 5 bases from J, with 8 bases between. The CDR3 is 13 amino acids. Per germline, CDR1 SGDLS and CDR2 YYNGEE. CDR3 sequence reads: CASSVVEGTEAFF. The CDR3 bases are TGTGCCAGCAGCGTAGTAGAGGGAACTGAAGCTTTCTTT.

This clone was counted a few times. The chain combines TRBV28 with TRBJ1-1, with D possibly TRBD1 on 5 matching bases. The CDR3 extends over 13 amino acids. Germline lookup yields CDR1 MDHEN and CDR2 SYDVKM. V lost 1 base and J lost 5, with 8 bases in between. The CDR3 is CASSLLGQTEAFF. The CDR3 bases are TGTGCCAGCAGTTTATTGGGGCAGACTGAAGCTTTCTTT.

The V and J genes are TRBV5-1 and TRBJ1-2, with D unclear. V lost 0 bases to trimming and J lost 4 bases, with 10 bases between them. Germline V CDR1 and CDR2: SGHRS, YFSETQ. The CDR3 loop spans 14 amino acids. The CDR3 nucleotides are TGCGCCAGCAGCTTGGTAGGAGGGTCCTATGGCTACACCTTC. Amino acids: CASSLVGGSYGYTF. Full variable domain (remainder filled in from reference TRBV5-1 and TRBJ1-2): KAGVTQTPRYLIKTRGQQVTLSCSPISGHRSVSWYQQTPGQGLQFLFEYFSETQRNKGNFPGRFSGRQFSNSRSEMNVSTLELGDSALYLCASSLVGGSYGYTFGSGTRLTVV.

This clone was found once. This rearrangement joins TRBV28 to TRBJ2-7; TRBD1 might be the D (5 bases). The V and J ends lost 8 bases and 0 bases respectively, with 17 bases between them. The CDR3 contains 15 residues. The V gene's germline CDR1 is MDHEN and CDR2 SYDVKM. The DNA for the CDR3 is TGTGCCAGCGCATTACAAGGGGTCCTCTCCTACGAGCAGTACTTC. This sequence encodes CASALQGVLSYEQYF.

The genes are TRBV14 and TRBJ1-1; possible D gene TRBD1, 6 bases. Germline V gene lookup returns CDR1 SGHDN and CDR2 FVKESK. Between the trimmed V and J ends, which lost 5 bases and 3 bases, there was a span of 19 bases. CDR3 size: 16 residues. The CDR3 reads CASSKGPGERDTEAFF. CDR3 nucleotides: TGTGCCAGCAGCAAAGGGCCAGGGGAGAGGGACACTGAAGCTTTCTTT.

This clone was seen just once. V is TRBV30 and J is TRBJ2-1; possible D gene TRBD2, 5 bases. Trimming removed 2 bases from V and 9 bases from J, with 5 bases in between. CDR3 size: 10 residues. Germline CDR1 reads GTSNPN; CDR2 reads SVGIG (reference sequence). CDR3 nucleotides: TGTGCCTGGAGTCGGGGTGAGCAGTTCTTC. Translating gives CAWSRGEQFF.

There are a few counts of this clone. This chain links TRBV7-8 with TRBJ1-2; weak D call: TRBD1 (6 bases). The CDR3 extends over 13 amino acids. Germline-derived CDR1 and CDR2 are SGHVS and FQNEAQ. V was shortened by 5 bases and J by 4 bases, with 11 bases between the two germline ends. The CDR3 spells CASSNRESYGYTF. CDR3 DNA: TGTGCCAGCAGCAACAGGGAGAGCTATGGCTACACCTTC. The whole variable domain, remainder taken from reference TRBV7-8 and TRBJ1-2, is GAGVSQSPRYKVAKRGQDVALRCDPISGHVSLFWYQQALGQGPEFLTYFQNEAQLDKSGLPSDRFFAERPEGSVSTLKIQRTQQEDSAVYLCASSNRESYGYTFGSGTRLTVV.

The rearrangement links TRBV7-2 to TRBJ1-2; possibly TRBD1 for D (5 bases). The CDR3 spans 13 residues. V gave up 3 bases and J gave up 12 bases, with 17 bases separating them. The V gene's germline CDR1 is SGHTA and CDR2 FQGNSA. The CDR3 is CASSFRDGTFNTF. The CDR3 nucleotides read TGTGCCAGCAGCTTCCGGGACGGGACTTTTAACACCTTC.

This clone was counted a single time. CDR3 nucleotide sequence: TGTGCCAGCAGCTCCCCCGGACAGGTGACGGGTTCACCCCTCCACTTT. Protein: CASSSPGQVTGSPLHF. This chain uses TRBV28 with TRBJ1-6; TRBD1 matches 7 bases. The CDR3 runs to 16 residues. Germline loops: CDR1 MDHEN, CDR2 SYDVKM. Trimming removed 6 bases from V and 9 bases from J; junction bases left unmatched: 14. Full variable domain (rest looked up from reference TRBV28 and TRBJ1-6): DVKVTQSSRYLVKRTGEKVFLECVQDMDHENMFWYRQDPGLGLRLIYFSYDVKMKEKGDIPEGYSVSREKKERFSLILESASTNQTSMYLCASSSPGQVTGSPLHFGNGTRLTVT.